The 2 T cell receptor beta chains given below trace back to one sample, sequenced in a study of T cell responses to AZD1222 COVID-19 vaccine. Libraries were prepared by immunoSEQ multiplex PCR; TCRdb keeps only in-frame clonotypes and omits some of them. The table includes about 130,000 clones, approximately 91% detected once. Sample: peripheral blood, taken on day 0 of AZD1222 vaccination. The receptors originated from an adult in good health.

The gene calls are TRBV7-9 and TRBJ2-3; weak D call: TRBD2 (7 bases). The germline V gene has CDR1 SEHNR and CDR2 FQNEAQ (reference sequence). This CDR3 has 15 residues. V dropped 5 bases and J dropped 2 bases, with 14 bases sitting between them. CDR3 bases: TGTGCCAGCAGCCTCCCGGGGGGCGACACAGATACGCAGTATTTT. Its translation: CASSLPGGDTDTQYF.

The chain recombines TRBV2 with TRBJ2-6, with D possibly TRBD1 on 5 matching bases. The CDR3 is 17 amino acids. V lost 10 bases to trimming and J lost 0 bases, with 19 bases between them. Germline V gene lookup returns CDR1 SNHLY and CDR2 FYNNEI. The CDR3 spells CATMGPLRGSGANVLTF. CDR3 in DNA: TGTGCCACCATGGGGCCGCTCCGCGGCTCTGGGGCCAACGTCCTGACTTTC.